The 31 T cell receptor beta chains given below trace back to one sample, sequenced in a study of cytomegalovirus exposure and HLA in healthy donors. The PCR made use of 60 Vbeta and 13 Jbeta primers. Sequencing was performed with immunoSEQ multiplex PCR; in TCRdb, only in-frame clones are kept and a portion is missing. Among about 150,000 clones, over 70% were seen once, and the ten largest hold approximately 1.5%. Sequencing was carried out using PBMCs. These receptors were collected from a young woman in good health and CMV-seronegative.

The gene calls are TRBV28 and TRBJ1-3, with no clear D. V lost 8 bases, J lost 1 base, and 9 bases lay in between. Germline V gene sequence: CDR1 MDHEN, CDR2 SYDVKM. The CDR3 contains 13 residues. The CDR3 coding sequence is TGTGCCAGCTTCGGAGGTTCTGGAAACACCATATATTTT. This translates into CASFGGSGNTIYF.

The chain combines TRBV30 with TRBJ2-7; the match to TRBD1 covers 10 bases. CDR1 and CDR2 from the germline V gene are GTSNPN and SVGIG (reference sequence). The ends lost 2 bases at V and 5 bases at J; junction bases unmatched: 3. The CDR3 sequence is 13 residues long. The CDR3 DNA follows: TGTGCCTGGAGTCCCGGGACAGGGGACGAGCAGTACTTC. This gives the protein CAWSPGTGDEQYF.

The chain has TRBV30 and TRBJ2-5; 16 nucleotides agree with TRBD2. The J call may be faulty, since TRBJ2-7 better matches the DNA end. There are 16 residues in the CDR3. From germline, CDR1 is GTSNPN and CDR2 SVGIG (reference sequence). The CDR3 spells CAWTLGLAGGRYEQYF. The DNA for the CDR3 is TGTGCCTGGACCCTGGGACTAGCGGGGGGGCGATACGAGCAGTACTTC.

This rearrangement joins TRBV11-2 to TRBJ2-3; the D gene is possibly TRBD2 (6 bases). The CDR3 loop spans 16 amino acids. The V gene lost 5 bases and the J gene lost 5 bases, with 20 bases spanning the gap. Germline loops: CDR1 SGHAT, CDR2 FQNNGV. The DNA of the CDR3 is TGTGCCAGCAGCCGCAGCGGGTCACTCGTAGGAGATACGCAGTATTTT. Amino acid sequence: CASSRSGSLVGDTQYF.

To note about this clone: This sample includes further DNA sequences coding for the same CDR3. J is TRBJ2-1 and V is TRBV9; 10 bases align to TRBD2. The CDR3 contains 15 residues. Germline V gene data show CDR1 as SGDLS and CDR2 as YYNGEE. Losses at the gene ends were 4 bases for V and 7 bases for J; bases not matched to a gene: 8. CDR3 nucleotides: TGTGCCAGCAGCCCCTGGGCTAGCGGGGGAAATGAGCAGTTCTTC. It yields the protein CASSPWASGGNEQFF.

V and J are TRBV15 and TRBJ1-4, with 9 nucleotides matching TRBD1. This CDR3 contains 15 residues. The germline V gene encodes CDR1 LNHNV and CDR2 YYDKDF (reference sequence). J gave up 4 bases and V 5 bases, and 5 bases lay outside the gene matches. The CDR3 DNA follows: TGTGCCACCAGCCGGGACAGGGCTATTAATGAAAAACTGTTTTTT. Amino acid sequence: CATSRDRAINEKLFF. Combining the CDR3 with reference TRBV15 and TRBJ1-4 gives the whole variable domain DAMVIQNPRYQVTQFGKPVTLSCSQTLNHNVMYWYQQKSSQAPKLLFHYYDKDFNNEADTPDNFQSRRPNTSFCFLDIRSPGLGDTAMYLCATSRDRAINEKLFFGSGTQLSVL.

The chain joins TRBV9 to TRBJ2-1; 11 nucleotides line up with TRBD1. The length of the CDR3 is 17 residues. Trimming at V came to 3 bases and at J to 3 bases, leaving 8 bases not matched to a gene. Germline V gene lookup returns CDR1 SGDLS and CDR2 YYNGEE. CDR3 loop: CASSASGQGANYNEQFF. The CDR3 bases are TGTGCCAGCAGCGCCTCCGGACAGGGGGCGAACTACAATGAGCAGTTCTTC.

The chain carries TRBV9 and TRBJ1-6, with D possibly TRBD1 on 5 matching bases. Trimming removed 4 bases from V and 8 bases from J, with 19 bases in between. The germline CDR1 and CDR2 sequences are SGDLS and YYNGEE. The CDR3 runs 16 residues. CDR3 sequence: CASSTPLGQFDSPLHF. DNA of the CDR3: TGTGCCAGCAGCACCCCGCTGGGGCAGTTCGATTCACCCCTCCACTTT.

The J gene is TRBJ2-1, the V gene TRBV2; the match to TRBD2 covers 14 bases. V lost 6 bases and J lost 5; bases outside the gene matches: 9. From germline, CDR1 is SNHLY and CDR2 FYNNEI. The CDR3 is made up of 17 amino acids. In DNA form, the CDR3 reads TGTGCCAGCAGAGGTTGGACTAGCGGGGGGCGTCACAATGAGCAGTTCTTC. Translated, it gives CASRGWTSGGRHNEQFF.

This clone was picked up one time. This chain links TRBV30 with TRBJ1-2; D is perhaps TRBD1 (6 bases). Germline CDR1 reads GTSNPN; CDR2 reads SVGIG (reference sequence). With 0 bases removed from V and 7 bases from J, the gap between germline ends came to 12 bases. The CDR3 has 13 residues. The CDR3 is CAWSVSRGSGYTF. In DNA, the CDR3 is TGTGCCTGGAGTGTAAGCAGGGGCTCTGGCTACACCTTC.

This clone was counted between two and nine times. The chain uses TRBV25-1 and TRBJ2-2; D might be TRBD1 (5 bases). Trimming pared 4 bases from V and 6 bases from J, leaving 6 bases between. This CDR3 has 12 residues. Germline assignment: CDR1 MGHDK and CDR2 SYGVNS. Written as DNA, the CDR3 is TGTGCCAGCAGTGTAGGGGCCGGGGAGCTGTTTTTT. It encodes CASSVGAGELFF.

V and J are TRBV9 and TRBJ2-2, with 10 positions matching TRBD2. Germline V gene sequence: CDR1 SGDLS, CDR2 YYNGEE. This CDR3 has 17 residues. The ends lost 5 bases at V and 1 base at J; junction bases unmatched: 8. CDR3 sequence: CASSGRTSGMNTGELFF. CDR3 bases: TGTGCCAGCAGTGGAAGGACTAGCGGAATGAACACCGGGGAGCTGTTTTTT. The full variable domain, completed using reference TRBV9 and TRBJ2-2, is DSGVTQTPKHLITATGQRVTLRCSPRSGDLSVYWYQQSLDQGLQFLIQYYNGEERAKGNILERFSAQQFPDLHSELNLSSLELGDSALYFCASSGRTSGMNTGELFFGEGSRLTVL.

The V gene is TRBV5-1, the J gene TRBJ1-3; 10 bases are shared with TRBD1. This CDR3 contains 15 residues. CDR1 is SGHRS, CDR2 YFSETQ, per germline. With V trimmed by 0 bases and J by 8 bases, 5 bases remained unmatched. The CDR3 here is CASSLATGGQDTIYF. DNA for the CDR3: TGCGCCAGCAGCTTGGCGACAGGGGGCCAGGACACCATATATTTT.

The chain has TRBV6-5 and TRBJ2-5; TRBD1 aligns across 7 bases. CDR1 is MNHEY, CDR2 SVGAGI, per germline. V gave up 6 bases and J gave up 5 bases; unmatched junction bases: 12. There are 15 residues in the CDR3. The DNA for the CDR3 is TGTGCCAGCAGACTCCGGAAGGGGGCCGGCGAGACCCAGTACTTC. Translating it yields CASRLRKGAGETQYF.

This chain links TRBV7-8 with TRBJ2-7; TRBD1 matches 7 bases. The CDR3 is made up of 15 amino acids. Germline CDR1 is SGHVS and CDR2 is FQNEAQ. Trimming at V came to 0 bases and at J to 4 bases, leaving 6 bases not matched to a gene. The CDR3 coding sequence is TGTGCCAGCAGCTTAGCGAGGGACAGACCTTACGAGCAGTACTTC. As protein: CASSLARDRPYEQYF.

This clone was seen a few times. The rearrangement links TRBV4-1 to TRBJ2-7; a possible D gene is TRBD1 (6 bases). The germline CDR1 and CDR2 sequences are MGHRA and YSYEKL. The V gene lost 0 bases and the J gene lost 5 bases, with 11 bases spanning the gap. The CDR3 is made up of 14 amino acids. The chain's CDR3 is CASSQDENRDEQYF. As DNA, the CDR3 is TGCGCCAGCAGCCAAGATGAAAACAGGGACGAGCAGTACTTC.

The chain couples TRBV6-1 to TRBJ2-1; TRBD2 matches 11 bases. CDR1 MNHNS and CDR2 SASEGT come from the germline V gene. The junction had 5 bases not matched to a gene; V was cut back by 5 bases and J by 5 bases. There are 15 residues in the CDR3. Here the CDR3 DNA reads TGTGCCAGCAGTTTAGCGGGGGGGAGAAACAATGAGCAGTTCTTC. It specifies CASSLAGGRNNEQFF.

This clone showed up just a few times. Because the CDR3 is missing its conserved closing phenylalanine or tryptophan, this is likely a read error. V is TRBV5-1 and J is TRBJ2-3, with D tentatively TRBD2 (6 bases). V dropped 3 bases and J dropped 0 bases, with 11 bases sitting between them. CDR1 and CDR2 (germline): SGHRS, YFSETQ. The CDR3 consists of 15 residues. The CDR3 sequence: CASSSKLASTDTQYL. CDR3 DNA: TGCGCCAGCAGCTCCAAACTAGCTAGCACAGATACGCAGTATCTT.

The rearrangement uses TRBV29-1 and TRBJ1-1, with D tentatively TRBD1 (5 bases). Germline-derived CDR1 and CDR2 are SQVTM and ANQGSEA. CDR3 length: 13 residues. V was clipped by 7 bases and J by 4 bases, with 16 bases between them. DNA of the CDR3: TGCAGCGCCGGCCGGGACTTCGGCACTGAAGCTTTCTTT. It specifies CSAGRDFGTEAFF.

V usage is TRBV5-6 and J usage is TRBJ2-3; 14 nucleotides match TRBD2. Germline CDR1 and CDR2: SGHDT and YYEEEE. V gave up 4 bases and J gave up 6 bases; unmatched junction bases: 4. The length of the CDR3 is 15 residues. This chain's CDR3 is CASSRGLAGADTQYF. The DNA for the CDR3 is TGTGCCAGCAGCCGGGGACTAGCGGGGGCCGATACGCAGTATTTT.

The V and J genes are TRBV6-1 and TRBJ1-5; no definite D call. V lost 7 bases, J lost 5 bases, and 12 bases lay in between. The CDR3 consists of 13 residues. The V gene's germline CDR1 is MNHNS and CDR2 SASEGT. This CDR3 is CASTTASYQPQHF. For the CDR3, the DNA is TGTGCCAGCACCACAGCTTCATATCAGCCCCAGCATTTT.

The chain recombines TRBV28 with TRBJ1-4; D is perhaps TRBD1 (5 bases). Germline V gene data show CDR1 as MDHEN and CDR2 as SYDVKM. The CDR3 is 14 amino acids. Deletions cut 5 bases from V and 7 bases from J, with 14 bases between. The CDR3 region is CASSELPGGEKLFF. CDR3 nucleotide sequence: TGTGCCAGCAGTGAGCTTCCCGGGGGTGAAAAACTGTTTTTT.

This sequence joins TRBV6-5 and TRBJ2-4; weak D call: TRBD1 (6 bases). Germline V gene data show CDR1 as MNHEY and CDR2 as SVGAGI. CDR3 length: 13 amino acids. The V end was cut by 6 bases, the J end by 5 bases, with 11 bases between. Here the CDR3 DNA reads TGTGCCAGCAGCAGGGGTCCCCAAAACATTCAGTACTTC. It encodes CASSRGPQNIQYF.

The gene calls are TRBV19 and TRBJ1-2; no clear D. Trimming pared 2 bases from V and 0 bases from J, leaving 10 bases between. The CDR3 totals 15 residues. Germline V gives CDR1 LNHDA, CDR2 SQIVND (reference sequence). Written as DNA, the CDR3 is TGTGCCAGTAGTATATCCCCGCGAGCTAACTATGGCTACACCTTC. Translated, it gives CASSISPRANYGYTF.

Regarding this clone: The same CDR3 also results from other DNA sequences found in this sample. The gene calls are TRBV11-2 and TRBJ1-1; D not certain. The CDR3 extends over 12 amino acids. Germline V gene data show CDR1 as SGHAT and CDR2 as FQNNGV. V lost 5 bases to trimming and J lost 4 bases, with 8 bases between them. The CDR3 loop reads CASSPAGTEAFF. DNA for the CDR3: TGTGCCAGCAGCCCGGCAGGCACTGAAGCTTTCTTT.

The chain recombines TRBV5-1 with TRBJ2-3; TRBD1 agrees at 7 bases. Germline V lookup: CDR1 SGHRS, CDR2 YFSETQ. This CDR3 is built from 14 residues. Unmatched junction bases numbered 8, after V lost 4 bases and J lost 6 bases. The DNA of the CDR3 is TGCGCCAGCAGCCCCGGACAGGCCTCGGATACGCAGTATTTT. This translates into CASSPGQASDTQYF.

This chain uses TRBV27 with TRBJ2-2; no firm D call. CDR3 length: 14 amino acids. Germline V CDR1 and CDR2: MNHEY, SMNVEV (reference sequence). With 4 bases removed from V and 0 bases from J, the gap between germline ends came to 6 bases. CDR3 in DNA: TGTGCCAGCAGTTACTCCACGAACACCGGGGAGCTGTTTTTT. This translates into CASSYSTNTGELFF.

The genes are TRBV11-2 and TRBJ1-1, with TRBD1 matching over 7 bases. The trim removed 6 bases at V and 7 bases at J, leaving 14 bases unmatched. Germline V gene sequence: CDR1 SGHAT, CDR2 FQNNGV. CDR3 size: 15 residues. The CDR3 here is CASSFQDRAKIEAFF. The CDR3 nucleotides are TGTGCCAGCAGTTTTCAAGACAGGGCAAAAATTGAAGCTTTCTTT.

The CDR3 DNA follows: TGTGCCAGCAGCTATATAGGAGAGAATTCACCCCTCCACTTT. This codes for CASSYIGENSPLHF. The J gene is TRBJ1-6, the V gene TRBV7-2, with unresolved D. The CDR3 sequence is 14 residues long. Germline CDR1 SGHTA, CDR2 FQGNSA. Trimming stripped 4 bases from V and 7 bases from J, with 11 bases between. Full variable domain (remainder filled in from reference TRBV7-2 and TRBJ1-6): GAGVSQSPSNKVTEKGKDVELRCDPISGHTALYWYRQSLGQGLEFLIYFQGNSAPDKSGLPSDRFSAERTGGSVSTLTIQRTQQEDSAVYLCASSYIGENSPLHFGNGTRLTVT.

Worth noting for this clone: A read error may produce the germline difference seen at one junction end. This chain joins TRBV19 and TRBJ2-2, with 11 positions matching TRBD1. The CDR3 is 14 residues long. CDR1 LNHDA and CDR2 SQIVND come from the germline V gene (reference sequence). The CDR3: CASTRTGGTRELFF. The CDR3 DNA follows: TGTGCCAGTACTAGGACAGGGGGCACCAGGGAGCTGTTTTTT.

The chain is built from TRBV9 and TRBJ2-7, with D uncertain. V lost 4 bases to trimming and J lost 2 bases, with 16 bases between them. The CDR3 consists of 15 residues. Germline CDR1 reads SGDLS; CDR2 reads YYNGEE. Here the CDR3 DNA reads TGTGCCAGCAGCCCTAGGTCCTACGGCACCTACGAGCAGTACTTC. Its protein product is CASSPRSYGTYEQYF.